This record looks at one TCR beta chain sequence and its context. The antigen is unknown. Sequenced by immunoSEQ multiplex PCR; TCRdb stores in-frame clones only, minus some. The sample has 190,000 or so clones; 65% to 85% are singletons. These data originate in a study of cytomegalovirus exposure and HLA in healthy donors. Study-level results: The finding came from a later analysis; first-cohort TCR clusters tended to co-occur in the 130 or so validation repertoires.

It was the roughly 110-subject validation cohort, separate from the roughly 700-subject first cohort, to which the donors belonged. Germline CDR1 reads SGHRS; CDR2 reads YFSETQ. This CDR3 region has 15 residues. V was trimmed by 4 bases and J by 6 bases, leaving 18 bases between them. The rearrangement uses TRBV5-1 and TRBJ2-3, with a possible D match to TRBD2 (7 bases). Specimen: PBMCs. This sequence was found in a woman aged 18-35 years in good health and CMV-seropositive. CDR3 nucleotide sequence: TGCGCCAGCAGCCCGCCGGGGGCGGGGGCGGATACGCAGTATTTT. It encodes CASSPPGAGADTQYF.